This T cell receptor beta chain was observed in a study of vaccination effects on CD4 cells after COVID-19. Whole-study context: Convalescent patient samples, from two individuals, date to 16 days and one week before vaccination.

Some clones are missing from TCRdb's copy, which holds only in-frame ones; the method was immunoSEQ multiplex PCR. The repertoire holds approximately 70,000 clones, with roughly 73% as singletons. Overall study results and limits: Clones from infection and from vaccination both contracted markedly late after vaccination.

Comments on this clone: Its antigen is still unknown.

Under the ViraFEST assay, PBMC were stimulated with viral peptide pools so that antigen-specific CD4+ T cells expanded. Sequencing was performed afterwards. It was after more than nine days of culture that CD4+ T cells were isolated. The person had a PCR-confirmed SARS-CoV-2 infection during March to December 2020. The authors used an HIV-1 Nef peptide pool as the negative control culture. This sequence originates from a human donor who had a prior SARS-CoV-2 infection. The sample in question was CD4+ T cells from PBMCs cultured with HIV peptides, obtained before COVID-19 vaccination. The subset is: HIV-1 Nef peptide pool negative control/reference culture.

This chain's CDR3 is CASSVAPGNQETQYF. Here the CDR3 DNA reads TGTGCCAGCAGCGTAGCGCCAGGGAATCAAGAGACCCAGTACTTC. V gene TRBV9 combines with J gene TRBJ2-5; possible D gene TRBD1, 5 bases. V gave up 0 bases and J gave up 2 bases, with 11 bases separating them. Per germline, CDR1 SGDLS and CDR2 YYNGEE. This CDR3 is built from 15 residues.